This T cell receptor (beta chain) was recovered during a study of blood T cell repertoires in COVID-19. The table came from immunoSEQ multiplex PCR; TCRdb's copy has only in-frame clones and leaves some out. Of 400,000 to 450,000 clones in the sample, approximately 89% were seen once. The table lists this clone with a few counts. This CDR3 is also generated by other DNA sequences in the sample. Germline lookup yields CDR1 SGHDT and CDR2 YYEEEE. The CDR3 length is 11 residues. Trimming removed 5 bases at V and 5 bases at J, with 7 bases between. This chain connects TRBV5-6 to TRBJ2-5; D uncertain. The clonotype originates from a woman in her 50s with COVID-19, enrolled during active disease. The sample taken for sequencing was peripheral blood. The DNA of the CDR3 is TGTGCCAGCAGTTTCGGGGAGACCCAGTACTTC. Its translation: CASSFGETQYF.